This T cell receptor (beta chain) was captured in a study of tumor-infiltrating lymphocytes in primary liver carcinoma. As for the study in general: By surgical resection, the patients were treated for their primary liver carcinoma. Roughly 3.5 to 7.13 million productive TCRbeta reads were obtained per sample, with similar numbers across tissue types.

Comment on this clonotype: A read error may be the cause here, since a much bigger clone is one base away.

The CDR3 contains 15 residues. Germline loops: CDR1 MNHNS, CDR2 SASEGT. TCR beta cDNA came from around 0.5 ug total RNA, primed with a constant-region primer. The TCR beta library was amplified through three nested multiplex PCR rounds in a modified ARM-PCR procedure. The opening two PCR rounds, around 11 cycles each, paired TRBV1-TRBV30 forward primers with a C-beta reverse primer. TCRdb used MiXCR to reprocess the multiplex PCR reads, holding one entry per CDR3 protein. The sample shows approximately 210,000 distinct CDR3 sequences, about 65% of them seen only once. It was unsorted whole blood that yielded blood RNA, and germline DNA was also extracted. No patient had received treatment, and all had chronic HBV infection. What was collected before surgery was 3.5 to 4 milliliters of peripheral blood.

The V gene is TRBV6-1, the J gene TRBJ1-5; 7 nucleotides agree with TRBD1. This receptor was obtained from a woman aged 60-75 years with primary liver carcinoma and hepatitis B virus infection. The specimen sequenced was peripheral blood. The chain's CDR3 is CANSEPGTAIWSQHF. The CDR3 bases are TGTGCCAACAGTGAGCCCGGGACAGCCATTTGGTCCCAGCATTTT.